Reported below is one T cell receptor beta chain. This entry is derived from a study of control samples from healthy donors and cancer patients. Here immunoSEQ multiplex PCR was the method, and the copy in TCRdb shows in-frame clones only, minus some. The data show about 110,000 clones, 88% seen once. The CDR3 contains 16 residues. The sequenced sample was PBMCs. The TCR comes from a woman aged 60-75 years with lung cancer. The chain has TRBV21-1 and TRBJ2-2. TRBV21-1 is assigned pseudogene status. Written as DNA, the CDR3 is TGTGCCAGCAGCAAAGCCCTAAATGGGGGGCACGGGGAGCTGTTTTTT. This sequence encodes CASSKALNGGHGELFF.